The source of this T cell receptor (beta chain) is a study of T-cell reconstitution after alpha-beta-depleted transplantation in children. Researchers prepared the TCRbeta library using unique molecular identifiers, the study reports. MiXCR, applied by TCRdb to the PCR reads, yields one record per CDR3 protein. The sample carries 600,000 to 700,000 distinct CDR3 sequences, over 15% recorded once. The sample holds many counts of this clonotype. CDR3 length: 10 amino acids. Germline CDR1 reads DFQATT; CDR2 reads SNEGSKA (reference sequence). The V gene lost 3 bases and the J gene lost 6 bases, with 6 bases spanning the gap.

The chain combines TRBV20-1 with TRBJ2-7; D might be TRBD2 (5 bases). The receptor was derived from a human donor who donated a stem cell graft to a child with acute myeloid leukemia. Specimen: PBMCs from the stem cell graft donor, collected from the stem cell graft. In DNA, the CDR3 is TGCAGTGCTAGCCGGGGCGAGCAGTACTTC. This encodes CSASRGEQYF.